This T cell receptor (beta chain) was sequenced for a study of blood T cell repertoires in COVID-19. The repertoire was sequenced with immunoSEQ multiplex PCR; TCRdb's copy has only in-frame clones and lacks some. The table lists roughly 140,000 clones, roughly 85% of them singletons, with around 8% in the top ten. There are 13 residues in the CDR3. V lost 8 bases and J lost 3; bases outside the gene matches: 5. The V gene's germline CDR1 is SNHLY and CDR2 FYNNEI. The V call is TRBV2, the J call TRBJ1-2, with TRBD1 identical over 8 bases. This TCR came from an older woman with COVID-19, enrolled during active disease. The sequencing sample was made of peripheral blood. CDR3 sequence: CASAYRGDYGYTF. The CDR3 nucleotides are TGTGCCAGCGCATACAGGGGGGACTATGGCTACACCTTC.